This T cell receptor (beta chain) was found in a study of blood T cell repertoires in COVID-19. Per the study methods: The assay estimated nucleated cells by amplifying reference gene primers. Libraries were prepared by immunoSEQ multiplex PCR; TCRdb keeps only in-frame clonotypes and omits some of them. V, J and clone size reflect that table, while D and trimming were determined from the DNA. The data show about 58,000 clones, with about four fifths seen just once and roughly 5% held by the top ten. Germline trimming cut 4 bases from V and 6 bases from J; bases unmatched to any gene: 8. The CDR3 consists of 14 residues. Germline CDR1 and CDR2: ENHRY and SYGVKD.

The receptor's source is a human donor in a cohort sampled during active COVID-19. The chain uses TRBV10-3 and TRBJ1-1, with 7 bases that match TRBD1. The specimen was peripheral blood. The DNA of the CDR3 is TGTGCCATCAGTGGCTTACAGGGGTTCGCTGAAGCTTTCTTT. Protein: CAISGLQGFAEAFF.